A single sample gave rise to the 2 T cell receptor beta chains below, sequenced in a study of blood T cell repertoires in COVID-19. Clones were sequenced by immunoSEQ multiplex PCR, and TCRdb holds only the in-frame ones, with some missing. The sample lists 70,000 to 100,000 clones; around 88% were seen once. Sequenced: peripheral blood. All receptors come from a woman aged 55-69 years with COVID-19, enrolled during active disease.

CDR3 sequence reads: CASCRTGFTGELFF. In nucleotides, the CDR3 is TGTGCCAGCTGTAGGACGGGATTCACCGGGGAGCTGTTTTTT. The gene calls are TRBV27 and TRBJ2-2; possible D gene TRBD2, 5 bases. Trimming removed 8 bases at V and 4 bases at J, with 14 bases between. Germline CDR1 reads MNHEY; CDR2 reads SMNVEV (reference sequence). The CDR3 loop spans 14 amino acids.

The chain links TRBV14 to TRBJ1-2, with 10 nucleotides matching TRBD1. Germline V gene sequence: CDR1 SGHDN, CDR2 FVKESK. With V trimmed by 1 base and J by 1 base, 12 bases remained unmatched. The CDR3 sequence is 19 residues long. CDR3 sequence (DNA): TGTGCCAGCAGCCAAGGAAATATAAGACGGACAGGGGGTAACTATGGCTACACCTTC. Protein product: CASSQGNIRRTGGNYGYTF.